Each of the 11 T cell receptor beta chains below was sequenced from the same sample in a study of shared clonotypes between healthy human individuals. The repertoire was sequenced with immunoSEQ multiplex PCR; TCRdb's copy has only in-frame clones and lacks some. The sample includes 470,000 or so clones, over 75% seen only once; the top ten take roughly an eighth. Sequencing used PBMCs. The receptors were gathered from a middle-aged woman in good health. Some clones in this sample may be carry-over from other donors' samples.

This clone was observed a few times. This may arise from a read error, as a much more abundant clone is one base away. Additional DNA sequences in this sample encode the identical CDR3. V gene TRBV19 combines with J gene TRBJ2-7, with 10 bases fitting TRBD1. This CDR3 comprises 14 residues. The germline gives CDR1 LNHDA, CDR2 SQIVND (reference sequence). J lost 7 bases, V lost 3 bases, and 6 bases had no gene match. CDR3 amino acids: CASSIGTGVWEQYF. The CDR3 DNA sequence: TGTGCCAGTAGTATTGGGACAGGGGTGTGGGAGCAGTACTTC.

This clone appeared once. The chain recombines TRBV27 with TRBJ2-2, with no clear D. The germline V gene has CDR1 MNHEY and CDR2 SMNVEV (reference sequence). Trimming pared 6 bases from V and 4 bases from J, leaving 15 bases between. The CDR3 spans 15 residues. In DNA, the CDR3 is TGTGCCAGCAGCCTCGTGCAGCCTTTCACCGGGGAGCTGTTTTTT. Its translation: CASSLVQPFTGELFF.

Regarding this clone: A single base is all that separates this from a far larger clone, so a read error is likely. The CDR3 region has the DNA TGTGCCAGCAGTGGACGGGTAGCGGGATTAGCCAAAAACATTCAGTACTTC. It is translated as CASSGRVAGLAKNIQYF. The V and J genes are TRBV25-1 and TRBJ2-4; TRBD2 matches 8 bases. Looked up from germline, CDR1 is MGHDK and CDR2 is SYGVNS. The CDR3 consists of 17 residues. V dropped 4 bases and J dropped 0; count of bases not matched to a gene: 8. Full variable domain (missing parts from reference TRBV25-1 and TRBJ2-4): EADIYQTPRYLVIGTGKKITLECSQTMGHDKMYWYQQDPGMELHLIHYSYGVNSTEKGDLSSESTVSRIRTEHFPLTLESARPSHTSQYLCASSGRVAGLAKNIQYFGAGTRLSVL.

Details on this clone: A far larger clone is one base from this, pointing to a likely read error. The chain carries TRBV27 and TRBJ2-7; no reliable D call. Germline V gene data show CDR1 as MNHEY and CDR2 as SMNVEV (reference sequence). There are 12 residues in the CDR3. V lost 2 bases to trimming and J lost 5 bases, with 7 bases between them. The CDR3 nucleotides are TGTGCCAGCAGTTTAAGCCGCAACGAGCAGTACTTC. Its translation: CASSLSRNEQYF.

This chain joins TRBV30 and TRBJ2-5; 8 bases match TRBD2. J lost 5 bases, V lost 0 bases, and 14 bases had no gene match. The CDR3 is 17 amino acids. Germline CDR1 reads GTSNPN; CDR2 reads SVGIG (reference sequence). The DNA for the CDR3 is TGTGCCTGGAGTGTAGGAGGGGGACTAGGGATGGTGGAGACCCAGTACTTC. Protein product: CAWSVGGGLGMVETQYF.

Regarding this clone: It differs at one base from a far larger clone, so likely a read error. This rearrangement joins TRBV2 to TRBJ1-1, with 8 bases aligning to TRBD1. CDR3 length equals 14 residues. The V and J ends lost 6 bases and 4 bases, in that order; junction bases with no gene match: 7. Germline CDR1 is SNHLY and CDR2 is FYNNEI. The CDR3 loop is CASRARTGSTEAFF. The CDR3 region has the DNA TGTGCCAGCAGGGCCAGGACAGGGAGCACTGAAGCTTTCTTT.

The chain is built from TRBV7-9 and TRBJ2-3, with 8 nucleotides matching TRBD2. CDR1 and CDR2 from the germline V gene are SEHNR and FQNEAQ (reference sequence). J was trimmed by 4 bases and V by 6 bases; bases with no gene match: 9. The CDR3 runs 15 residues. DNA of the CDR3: TGTGCCAGCAGGCCAGCGGGAGTGGGCGCAGATACGCAGTATTTT. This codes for CASRPAGVGADTQYF.

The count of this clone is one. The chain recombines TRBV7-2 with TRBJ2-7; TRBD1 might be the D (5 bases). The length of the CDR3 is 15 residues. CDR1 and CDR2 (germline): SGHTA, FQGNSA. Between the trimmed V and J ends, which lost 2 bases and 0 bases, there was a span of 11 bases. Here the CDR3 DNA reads TGTGCCAGCAGCTTACAGTCGACAGACTCCTACGAGCAGTACTTC. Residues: CASSLQSTDSYEQYF. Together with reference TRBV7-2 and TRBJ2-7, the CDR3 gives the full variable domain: GAGVSQSPSNKVTEKGKDVELRCDPISGHTALYWYRQSLGQGLEFLIYFQGNSAPDKSGLPSDRFSAERTGGSVSTLTIQRTQQEDSAVYLCASSLQSTDSYEQYFGPGTRLTVT.

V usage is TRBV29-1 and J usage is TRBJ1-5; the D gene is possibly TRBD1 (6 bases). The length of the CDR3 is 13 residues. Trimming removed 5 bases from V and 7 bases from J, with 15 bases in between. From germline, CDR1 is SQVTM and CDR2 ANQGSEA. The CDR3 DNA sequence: TGCAGCGTTAGGACTTCTCAGGGGCAGCCCCAGCATTTT. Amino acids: CSVRTSQGQPQHF.

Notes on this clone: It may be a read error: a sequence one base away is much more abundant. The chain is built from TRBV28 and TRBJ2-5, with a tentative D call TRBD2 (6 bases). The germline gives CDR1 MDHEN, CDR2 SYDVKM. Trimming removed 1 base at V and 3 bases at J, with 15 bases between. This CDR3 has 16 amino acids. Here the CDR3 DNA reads TGTGCCAGCAGTTTATTCAGCTGGCCGGGGGAAGAGACCCAGTACTTC. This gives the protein CASSLFSWPGEETQYF.

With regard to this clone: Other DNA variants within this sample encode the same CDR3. This chain's CDR3 is CASRTDSYNEQFF. Written as DNA, the CDR3 is TGTGCCAGCCGGACAGACTCCTACAATGAGCAGTTCTTC. This chain links TRBV2 with TRBJ2-1; a weak D match, TRBD1 (6 bases). The V and J ends lost 8 bases and 0 bases respectively, with 8 bases between them. The CDR3 spans 13 residues. The V gene's germline CDR1 is SNHLY and CDR2 FYNNEI.